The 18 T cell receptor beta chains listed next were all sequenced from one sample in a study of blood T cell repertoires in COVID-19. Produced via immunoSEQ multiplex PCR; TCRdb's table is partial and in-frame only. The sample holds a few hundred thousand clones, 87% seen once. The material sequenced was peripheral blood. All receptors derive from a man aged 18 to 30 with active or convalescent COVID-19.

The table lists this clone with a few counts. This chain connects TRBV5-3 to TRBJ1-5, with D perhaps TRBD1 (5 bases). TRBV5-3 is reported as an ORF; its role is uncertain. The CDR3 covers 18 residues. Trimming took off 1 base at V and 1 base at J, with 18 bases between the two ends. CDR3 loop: CARSLKTERGPSNQPQHF. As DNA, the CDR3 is TGTGCCAGAAGCTTGAAAACTGAAAGGGGTCCAAGCAATCAGCCCCAGCATTTT.

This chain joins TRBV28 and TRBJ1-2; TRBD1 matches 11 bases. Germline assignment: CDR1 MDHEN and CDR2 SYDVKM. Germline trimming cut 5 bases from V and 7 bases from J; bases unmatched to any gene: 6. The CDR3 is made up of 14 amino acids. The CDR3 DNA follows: TGTGCCAGCAGTAGCCCAGGGACAGGGGGTGGCTACACCTTC. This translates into CASSSPGTGGGYTF.

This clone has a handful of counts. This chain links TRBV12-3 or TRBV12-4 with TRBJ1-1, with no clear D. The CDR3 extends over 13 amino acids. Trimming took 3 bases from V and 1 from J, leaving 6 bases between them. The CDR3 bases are TGTGCCAGCAGTTTGGCGGAGAACACTGAAGCTTTCTTT. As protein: CASSLAENTEAFF.

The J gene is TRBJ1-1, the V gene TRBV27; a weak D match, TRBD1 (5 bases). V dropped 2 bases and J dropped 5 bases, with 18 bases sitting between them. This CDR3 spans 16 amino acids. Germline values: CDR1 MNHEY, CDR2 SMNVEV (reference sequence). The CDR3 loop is CASSLLGPQGKTEAFF. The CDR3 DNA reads TGTGCCAGCAGTTTACTGGGGCCCCAGGGAAAGACTGAAGCTTTCTTT.

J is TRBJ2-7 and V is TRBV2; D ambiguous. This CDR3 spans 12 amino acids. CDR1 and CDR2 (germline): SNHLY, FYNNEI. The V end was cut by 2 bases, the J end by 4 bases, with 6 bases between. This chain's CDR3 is CASSEYRYEQYF. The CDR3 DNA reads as TGTGCCAGCAGTGAATACCGGTACGAGCAGTACTTC.

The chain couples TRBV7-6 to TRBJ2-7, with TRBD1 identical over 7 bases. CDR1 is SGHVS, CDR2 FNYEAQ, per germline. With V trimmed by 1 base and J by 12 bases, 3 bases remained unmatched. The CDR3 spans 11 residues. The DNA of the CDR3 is TGTGCCAGCAGCTTAGGACAGGGTTTGTACTTC. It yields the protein CASSLGQGLYF.

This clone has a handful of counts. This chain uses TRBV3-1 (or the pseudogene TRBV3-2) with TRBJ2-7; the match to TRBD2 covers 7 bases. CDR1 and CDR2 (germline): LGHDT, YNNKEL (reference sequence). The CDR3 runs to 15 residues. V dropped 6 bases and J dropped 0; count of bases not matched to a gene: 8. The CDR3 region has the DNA TGTGCCAGCAGGGGTCGGACTAGACCCTCCTACGAGCAGTACTTC. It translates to CASRGRTRPSYEQYF.

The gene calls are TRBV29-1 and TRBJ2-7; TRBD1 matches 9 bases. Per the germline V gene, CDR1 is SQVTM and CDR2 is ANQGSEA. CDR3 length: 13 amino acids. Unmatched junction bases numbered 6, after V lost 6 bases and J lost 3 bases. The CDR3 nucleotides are TGCAGCGTCCCGGGACAGGGTAACTACGAGCAGTACTTC. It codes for CSVPGQGNYEQYF.

CDR3 DNA: TGTGCCAGCAGCCCGGTCCCCGGGACAGGGATAGTAGGCAATCAGCCCCAGCATTTT. Amino acid sequence: CASSPVPGTGIVGNQPQHF. The chain has TRBV5-8 and TRBJ1-5; 9 bases align to TRBD1. CDR1 SGHTS and CDR2 YDEGEE come from the germline V gene. This CDR3 spans 19 amino acids. With 4 bases clipped from V and 2 bases from J, the junction kept 16 bases outside the gene matches.

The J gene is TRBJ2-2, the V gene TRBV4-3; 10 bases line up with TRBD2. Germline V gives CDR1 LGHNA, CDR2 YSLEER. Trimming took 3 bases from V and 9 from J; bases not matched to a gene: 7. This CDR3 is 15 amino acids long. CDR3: CASSQGTSVQRELFF. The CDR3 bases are TGCGCCAGCAGCCAGGGGACTAGCGTTCAGCGGGAGCTGTTTTTT.

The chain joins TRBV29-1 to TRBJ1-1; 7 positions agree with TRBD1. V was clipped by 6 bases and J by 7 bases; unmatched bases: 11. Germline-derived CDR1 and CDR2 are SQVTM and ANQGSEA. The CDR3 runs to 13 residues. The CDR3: CSVGVQGVVEAFF. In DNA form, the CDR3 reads TGCAGCGTCGGTGTCCAGGGGGTAGTTGAAGCTTTCTTT.

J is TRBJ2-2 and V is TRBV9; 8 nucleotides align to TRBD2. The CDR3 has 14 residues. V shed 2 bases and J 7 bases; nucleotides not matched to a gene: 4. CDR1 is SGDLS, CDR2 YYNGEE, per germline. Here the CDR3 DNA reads TGTGCCAGCAGCGTCGGCGGGGGGTACGGGGAGCTGTTTTTT. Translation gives CASSVGGGYGELFF.

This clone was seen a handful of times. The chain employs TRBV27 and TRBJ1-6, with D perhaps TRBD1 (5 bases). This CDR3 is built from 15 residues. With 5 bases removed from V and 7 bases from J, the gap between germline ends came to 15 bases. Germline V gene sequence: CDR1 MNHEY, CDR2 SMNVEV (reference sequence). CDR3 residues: CASSPPGLPNSPLHF. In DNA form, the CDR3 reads TGTGCCAGCAGTCCCCCAGGGTTGCCCAATTCACCCCTCCACTTT.

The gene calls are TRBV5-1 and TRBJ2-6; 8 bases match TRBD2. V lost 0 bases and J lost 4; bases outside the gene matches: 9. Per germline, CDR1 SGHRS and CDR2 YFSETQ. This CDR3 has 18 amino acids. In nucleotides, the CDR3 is TGCGCCAGCAGCTTGGACGGACTAGCAAAAGGGGGGGCCAACGTCCTGACTTTC. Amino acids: CASSLDGLAKGGANVLTF.

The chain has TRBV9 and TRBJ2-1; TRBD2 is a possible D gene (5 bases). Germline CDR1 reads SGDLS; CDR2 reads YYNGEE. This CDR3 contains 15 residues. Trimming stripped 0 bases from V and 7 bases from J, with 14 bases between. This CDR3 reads CASSVEGSAVNEQFF. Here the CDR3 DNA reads TGTGCCAGCAGCGTAGAGGGTAGCGCGGTAAATGAGCAGTTCTTC. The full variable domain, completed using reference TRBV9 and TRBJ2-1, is DSGVTQTPKHLITATGQRVTLRCSPRSGDLSVYWYQQSLDQGLQFLIQYYNGEERAKGNILERFSAQQFPDLHSELNLSSLELGDSALYFCASSVEGSAVNEQFFGPGTRLTVL.

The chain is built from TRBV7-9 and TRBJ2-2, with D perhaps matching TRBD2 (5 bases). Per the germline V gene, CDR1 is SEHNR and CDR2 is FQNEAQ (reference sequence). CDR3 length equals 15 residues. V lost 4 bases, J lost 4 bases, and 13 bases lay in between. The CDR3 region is CASSSPRDSTGELFF. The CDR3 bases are TGTGCCAGCAGCTCCCCGAGGGATTCCACCGGGGAGCTGTTTTTT. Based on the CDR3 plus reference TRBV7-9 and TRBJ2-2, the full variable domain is DTGVSQNPRHKITKRGQNVTFRCDPISEHNRLYWYRQTLGQGPEFLTYFQNEAQLEKSRLLSDRFSAERPKGSFSTLEIQRTEQGDSAMYLCASSSPRDSTGELFFGEGSRLTVL.

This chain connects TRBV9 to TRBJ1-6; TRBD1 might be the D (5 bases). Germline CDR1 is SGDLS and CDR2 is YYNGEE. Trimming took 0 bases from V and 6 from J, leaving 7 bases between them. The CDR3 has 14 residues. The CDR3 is CASSVDQGNSPLHF. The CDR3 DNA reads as TGTGCCAGCAGCGTAGACCAGGGTAATTCACCCCTCCACTTT.

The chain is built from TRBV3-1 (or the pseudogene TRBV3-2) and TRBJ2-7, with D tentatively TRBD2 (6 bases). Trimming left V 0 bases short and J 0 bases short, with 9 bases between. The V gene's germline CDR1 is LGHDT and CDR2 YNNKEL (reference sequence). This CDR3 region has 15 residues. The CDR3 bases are TGTGCCAGCAGCCAAGAGTCGGGAGCCTCCTACGAGCAGTACTTC. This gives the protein CASSQESGASYEQYF.